This record looks at one T cell receptor beta chain sequence and its context. Its recognized antigen is unknown. Base quality data are lacking; no much larger clone is found one base away. CDR1 and CDR2 were assigned from the germline V gene as MNHEY and SVGAGI. The CDR3 sequence holds 15 residues, the cysteine and phenylalanine included. This entry keeps only the CDR3 DNA: 45 bases, framed from base 1. At the junction V is shortened by 6 bases and J by 5 bases; bases outside the gene matches: 9. The data stem from a study of control samples from healthy donors and cancer patients (dated by TCRdb to between 2020 and 2021). Library preparation was by the immunoSEQ multiplex PCR assay. Imported from immuneACCESS, the table was reduced by TCRdb to in-frame sequences with V and J called. These copies leave out some clones; in studies compared against another copy, an unresolved V gene accounts for under half, and the cause of the remainder is not known. The sample data list about 81,000 clones, and around 94% of these were observed just once. The ten biggest clones cover about 5% of the sample.

The receptor was derived from a woman between 18 and 29 years old in good health. Here the chain combines TRBV6-5 and TRBJ1-2, with TRBD1 matching 10 junction bases. Sequencing input: blood. The CDR3 corresponds to CASRGTGVAGYGYTF. The DNA sequence follows: TGTGCCAGCAGAGGGACAGGGGTGGCGGGGTATGGCTACACCTTC.